The source of this TCR beta chain is a study of T cell responses to AZD1222 COVID-19 vaccine. General study findings and limits: Elevations in Spike-specific TCR breadth and depth followed administration of two AZD1222 doses. Per reports, nearly half of all spike-specific TCRs target regions that are unmutated in variants. A mostly white British donor set with more females was recruited, and clonal diversity was possibly underestimated. Spike-spanning, vaccine-associated CD4 TCRs were dominant at 160-218 and 743-854.

Produced via immunoSEQ multiplex PCR; TCRdb's table is partial and in-frame only. The sample shows approximately 67,000 clones, around 84% of them seen only once. Germline CDR1 and CDR2: MNHEY and SMNVEV (reference sequence). The CDR3 extends over 16 amino acids. Trimming took off 2 bases at V and 8 bases at J, with 21 bases between the two ends. On this clone: Its antigen is currently unknown.

This chain uses TRBV27 with TRBJ1-2, with D hard to call. The sequence was collected from an adult in good health. Sequencing used peripheral blood, obtained on day 0 of AZD1222 vaccination. CDR3 loop: CASSLTGRPGIYGYTF. CDR3 nucleotide sequence: TGTGCCAGCAGTTTAACGGGCAGGCCCGGGATATACGGCTACACCTTC.